The TCR beta chain described here comes from a study of T cell repertoires in cytomegalovirus infection. Study-wide background: Selection of CMV epitopes for the study included recently identified HLA-C-restricted and well-studied HLA-B-restricted ones. CMV infection and matching HLA type were both indicated by public TCR beta signatures.

Via MiXCR, TCRdb re-called the reads, giving one row per CDR3 protein. The sample lists about 310,000 distinct CDR3 sequences; roughly 25% were seen once. This clonotype was counted once. Its antigen is as yet unknown. Study-wide results and limits: Across the ex vivo response, the dominant clonotypes were HLA-C-restricted CMV-specific TCR beta clonotypes. Based on cumulative public TCR beta family frequency, carriers of CMV plus the relevant HLA were identified.

V lost 0 bases to trimming and J lost 3 bases; unmatched junction nucleotides: 5. This CDR3 region has 15 residues. Germline CDR1 and CDR2: MNHEY and SVGEGT. The chain joins TRBV6-2 or TRBV6-3 to TRBJ2-7, with 7 bases lining up with TRBD1. This sequence was found in a human donor in good health (CMV status not recorded). Some clones in this sample may be carry-over from other donors' samples. Source: cultured PBMCs, taken from culture after CMV antigen stimulation. CDR3 protein: CASSYSGTVVYEQYV. CDR3 DNA: TGTGCCAGCAGTTACTCAGGGACAGTAGTCTACGAGCAGTACGTC.